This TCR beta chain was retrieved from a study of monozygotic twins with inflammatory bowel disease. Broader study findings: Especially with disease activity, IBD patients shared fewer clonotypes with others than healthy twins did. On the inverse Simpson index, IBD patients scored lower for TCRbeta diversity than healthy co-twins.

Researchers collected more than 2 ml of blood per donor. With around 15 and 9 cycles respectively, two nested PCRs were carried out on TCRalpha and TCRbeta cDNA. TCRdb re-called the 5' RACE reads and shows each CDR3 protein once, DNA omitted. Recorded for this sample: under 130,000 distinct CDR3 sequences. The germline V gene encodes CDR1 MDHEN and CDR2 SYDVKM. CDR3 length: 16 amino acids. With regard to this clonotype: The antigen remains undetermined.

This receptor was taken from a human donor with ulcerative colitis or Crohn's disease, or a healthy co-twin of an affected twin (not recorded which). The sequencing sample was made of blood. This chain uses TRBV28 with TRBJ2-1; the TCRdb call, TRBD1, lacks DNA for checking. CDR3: CASENRGVHSYNEQFF.